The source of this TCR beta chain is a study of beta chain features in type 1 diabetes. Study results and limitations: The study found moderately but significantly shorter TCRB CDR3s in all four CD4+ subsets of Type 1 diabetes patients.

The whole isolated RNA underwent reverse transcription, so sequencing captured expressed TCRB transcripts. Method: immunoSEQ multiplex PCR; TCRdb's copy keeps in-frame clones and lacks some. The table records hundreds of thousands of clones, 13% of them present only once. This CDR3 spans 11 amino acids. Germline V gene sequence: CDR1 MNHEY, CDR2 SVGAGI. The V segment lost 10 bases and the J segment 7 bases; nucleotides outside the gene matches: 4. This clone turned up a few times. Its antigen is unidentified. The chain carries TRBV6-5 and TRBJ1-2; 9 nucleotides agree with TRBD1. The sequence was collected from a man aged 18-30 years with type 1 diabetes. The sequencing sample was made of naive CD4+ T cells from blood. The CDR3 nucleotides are TGTGCCACGGGACAGGGTGTTGGCTACACCTTC. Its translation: CATGQGVGYTF.